One sample yielded the 5 T cell receptor beta chains listed below, sequenced in a study of spatial heterogeneity in lung cancer. Stated time point: sample taken at primary tumor resection. Tumor, nontumor lung or frozen PBMC supplied whole RNA that was sequenced unsorted. TCRdb called the 5' RACE reads again in MiXCR, with one record for every CDR3 protein. Of 25,000 to 30,000 distinct CDR3 sequences listed, approximately 8.4% were seen once; the top ten hold around 36%. Sequencing was performed on PBMCs, taken at surgery. The receptors here all came from a female donor with early-stage non-small cell lung cancer.

This clonotype has a count of ten or more. The V call is TRBV24-1, the J call TRBJ2-7; D possibly uses TRBD1 or TRBD2 (6 bases each). Germline loops: CDR1 KGHDR, CDR2 SFDVKD. Trimming left V 7 bases short and J 6 bases short, with 12 bases between. The CDR3 has 12 residues. As DNA, the CDR3 is TGTGCCACCAGCCCAGGGGACTTCGAGCAGTACTTC. Translating it yields CATSPGDFEQYF.

This clonotype was seen ten or more times. The chain combines TRBV6-5 with TRBJ1-6, with D uncertain. Germline CDR1 and CDR2: MNHEY and SVGAGI. The CDR3 has 13 amino acids. The ends were cut back, 1 base at V and 7 bases at J, with 5 bases in the middle. The CDR3: CASSYYGNSPLHF. CDR3 sequence (DNA): TGTGCCAGCAGTTACTACGGAAATTCACCCCTCCACTTT.

The gene calls are TRBV5-1 and TRBJ1-2, with TRBD1 matching 9 bases. The J segment lost 4 bases and the V segment lost 4 bases, leaving 8 bases of the junction unmatched. CDR3 length: 15 amino acids. Germline V gives CDR1 SGHRS, CDR2 YFSETQ. The CDR3 DNA follows: TGCGCCAGCAGCGGCGGGACAGGGCCTTCCTATGGCTACACCTTC. This codes for CASSGGTGPSYGYTF. Complete variable domain (other parts from reference TRBV5-1 and TRBJ1-2): KAGVTQTPRYLIKTRGQQVTLSCSPISGHRSVSWYQQTPGQGLQFLFEYFSETQRNKGNFPGRFSGRQFSNSRSEMNVSTLELGDSALYLCASSGGTGPSYGYTFGSGTRLTVV.

The table lists this clonotype with many counts. V and J are TRBV23-1 and TRBJ2-7; TRBD1 aligns across 9 bases. TRBV23-1 is identified as an open reading frame with a role that is uncertain. Germline trimming cut 11 bases from V and 3 bases from J; bases unmatched to any gene: 11. CDR3 length equals 14 residues. CDR3 sequence (DNA): TGCGCCGCGGCCGAGGACAGGGGATACTACGAGCAGTACGTC. This codes for CAAAEDRGYYEQYV.

J is TRBJ1-6 and V is TRBV10-3; tentatively, D is TRBD1 (6 bases). The CDR3 covers 16 residues. Trimming removed 8 bases from V and 4 bases from J, with 18 bases in between. Germline assignment: CDR1 ENHRY and CDR2 SYGVKD. CDR3 in DNA: TGTGCCATCGCCTTTGGGACGGACAGATATAATTCACCCCTCCACTTT. This sequence encodes CAIAFGTDRYNSPLHF.